Listed below are T cell receptor beta chains from one sample, sequenced in a study of T cell responses to AZD1222 COVID-19 vaccine. Measured with immunoSEQ multiplex PCR; TCRdb has only the in-frame clones, and not every one. The profile shows approximately 73,000 clones, about 82% of them singletons. This specimen consisted of peripheral blood, obtained on day 0 of AZD1222 vaccination. Receptors originate from an adult in good health. CDR3s include the opening cysteine and the closing phenylalanine or tryptophan. Fields, in order: V gene, clone size, D gene, J gene, CDR3 protein, CDR3 DNA. A D gene is named only where the DNA matches it firmly. Only some rows state a clone size, as once, few, many or a class for expanded clones.

V gene: TRBV27
clone size: -
D gene: -
J gene: TRBJ1-2
CDR3 protein: CASGGPYYGYTF
CDR3 DNA: TGTGCCAGCGGAGGGCCATACTATGGCTACACCTTC

V gene: TRBV7-8
clone size: -
D gene: -
J gene: TRBJ2-3
CDR3 protein: CASSLVRTDTQYF
CDR3 DNA: TGTGCCAGCAGCTTAGTTAGGACAGATACGCAGTATTTT

V gene: TRBV5-1
clone size: -
D gene: TRBD2
J gene: TRBJ2-7
CDR3 protein: CASSLVGGSSYEQYF
CDR3 DNA: TGCGCCAGCAGCTTGGTCGGGGGGAGCTCCTACGAGCAGTACTTC

V gene: TRBV7-2
clone size: -
D gene: -
J gene: TRBJ1-2
CDR3 protein: CASSLGYYGYTF
CDR3 DNA: TGTGCCAGCAGCTTAGGTTACTATGGCTACACCTTC

V gene: TRBV5-1
clone size: few
D gene: -
J gene: TRBJ2-5
CDR3 protein: CASSWGLAAQETQYF
CDR3 DNA: TGCGCCAGCAGCTGGGGGCTAGCGGCTCAAGAGACCCAGTACTTC

V gene: TRBV18
clone size: -
D gene: -
J gene: TRBJ1-4
CDR3 protein: CASSPTVADNEKLFF
CDR3 DNA: TGTGCCAGCTCCCCCACAGTGGCCGATAATGAAAAACTGTTTTTT

V gene: TRBV27
clone size: -
D gene: -
J gene: TRBJ2-7
CDR3 protein: CASSKAGYYEQYF
CDR3 DNA: TGTGCCAGCAGTAAAGCAGGTTACTACGAGCAGTACTTC

V gene: TRBV2
clone size: -
D gene: TRBD1
J gene: TRBJ1-6
CDR3 protein: CASSEWAGGGSPLHF
CDR3 DNA: TGTGCCAGCAGTGAATGGGCAGGGGGAGGTTCACCCCTCCACTTT

V gene: TRBV30
clone size: -
D gene: TRBD2
J gene: TRBJ2-1
CDR3 protein: CAWSVSSGPQNEQFF
CDR3 DNA: TGTGCCTGGAGTGTGTCTAGCGGCCCCCAGAATGAGCAGTTCTTC

V gene: TRBV18
clone size: -
D gene: -
J gene: TRBJ2-5
CDR3 protein: CASSPVSVTGEETQYF
CDR3 DNA: TGTGCCAGCTCACCAGTAAGCGTAACAGGCGAAGAGACCCAGTACTTC

V gene: TRBV6-5
clone size: -
D gene: TRBD1
J gene: TRBJ2-7
CDR3 protein: CASSSSGTGVFGKYF
CDR3 DNA: TGTGCCAGCAGTTCCAGCGGGACAGGGGTTTTCGGGAAGTACTTC

V gene: TRBV19
clone size: -
D gene: -
J gene: TRBJ2-2
CDR3 protein: CASSIGPMGELFF
CDR3 DNA: TGTGCCAGTAGTATTGGCCCGATGGGGGAGCTGTTTTTT

V gene: TRBV7-2
clone size: -
D gene: -
J gene: TRBJ2-3
CDR3 protein: CASSPEGGSVADTQYF
CDR3 DNA: TGTGCCAGCAGCCCCGAGGGGGGATCTGTAGCAGATACGCAGTATTTT

V gene: TRBV29-1
clone size: -
D gene: -
J gene: TRBJ2-1
CDR3 protein: CSVVISNRGSYNEQFF
CDR3 DNA: TGCAGCGTTGTTATATCGAACCGGGGCTCCTACAATGAGCAGTTCTTC

V gene: TRBV9
clone size: once
D gene: -
J gene: TRBJ2-2
CDR3 protein: CASSPGQNTGELFF
CDR3 DNA: TGTGCCAGCAGCCCGGGACAGAACACCGGGGAGCTGTTTTTT

V gene: TRBV28
clone size: -
D gene: -
J gene: TRBJ1-2
CDR3 protein: CASSLLSGGYTF
CDR3 DNA: TGTGCCAGCAGTTTATTATCGGGGGGCTACACCTTC

V gene: TRBV7-2
clone size: -
D gene: -
J gene: TRBJ2-1
CDR3 protein: CASSLTDDPYNEQFF
CDR3 DNA: TGTGCCAGCAGCTTAACAGACGACCCCTACAATGAGCAGTTCTTC

V gene: TRBV14
clone size: -
D gene: TRBD1
J gene: TRBJ2-3
CDR3 protein: CASSQSVRTGRNTDTQYF
CDR3 DNA: TGTGCCAGCAGCCAGTCAGTCAGGACAGGGAGAAACACAGATACGCAGTATTTT

V gene: TRBV5-1
clone size: -
D gene: TRBD1
J gene: TRBJ2-7
CDR3 protein: CASSPRQGSYEQYF
CDR3 DNA: TGCGCCAGCAGCCCCCGACAGGGGTCCTACGAGCAGTACTTC

V gene: TRBV12-5
clone size: -
D gene: TRBD2
J gene: TRBJ2-1
CDR3 protein: CASVEFSGGYNEQFF
CDR3 DNA: TGTGCTAGTGTCGAATTTAGCGGGGGGTACAATGAGCAGTTCTTC

V gene: TRBV7-2
clone size: once
D gene: -
J gene: TRBJ2-5
CDR3 protein: CASTPGGFVGETQYF
CDR3 DNA: TGTGCCAGCACCCCAGGGGGGTTCGTTGGGGAGACCCAGTACTTC

V gene: TRBV5-8
clone size: once
D gene: TRBD1
J gene: TRBJ2-7
CDR3 protein: CASSLIYGTGGSYEQYF
CDR3 DNA: TGTGCCAGCAGCTTGATTTATGGGACAGGAGGAAGCTACGAGCAGTACTTC